This TCR beta chain derives from a study of cytomegalovirus exposure and HLA in healthy donors (dated by TCRdb to 2016 to 2017). General notes on the study: An earlier analysis of approximately 640 of the donors reported 276 Gb of sequence data and more than 90 million unique TCR beta sequences from around 200 million T cells. Roughly 300 gigabases of sequencing data and approximately 92 million unique TCR sequences made up an early release that covered some 640 HLA-typed donors. Among the roughly 400 genotyped donors, approximately 81% belonged to the genetic ancestry cluster associated with self-reported Caucasian donors. The study was designed to test whether signatures of past pathogen exposure could be identified by cataloging public T cell receptors. The study used immunosequencing to profile the T cell repertoires of approximately 650 subjects and linked those repertoires to cytomegalovirus serostatus. Besides the first cohort of approximately 710 subjects, a separate validation cohort made up of roughly 130 different subjects was used. The study combined high-throughput TCR immunosequencing, statistical association of individual TCRs with disease status, and machine learning to predict cytomegalovirus infection status. A later analysis re-examined previously published TCR beta repertoires from more than 600 donors and added high-resolution HLA genotyping to investigate patterns of TCR occurrence. The later analysis used no new phenotypic data to find candidate immune exposures, relying instead on TCR beta sequences and their occurrence across donors. To decide whether each TCR beta V gene segment behaved as functional or pseudogenic, an earlier analysis of some 600 of the donors relied on high-throughput TCR beta sequencing. Donor age, sex, ethnicity and CMV serostatus were compiled together with the repertoire data. A later genetic analysis took genome-wide SNP genotypes for about three fifths of the roughly 670 donors and used that subset as a discovery cohort. Every discovery cohort repertoire had been produced on one sequencing platform. HLA typing covered class I and class II loci at four-digit resolution. Typing coverage differed by locus: A, B, C, DRB1 and DQB1 were typed in about 620-630 donors, DQA1 in about 550, DPA1 in around 580, and DPB1 in 400 to 480. A handful of DR-DQ haplotypes were handled as single units for association and clustering because linkage in the cohort was strong. Among 398 genotyped donors of the cohort, an average of about 240,000 unique TCR beta nucleotide sequences were sequenced per donor, around 18% of them non-productive.

Results the study describes overall, beyond this receptor: Because the 87-base-pair reads could not distinguish some IMGT-functional V segments, including TRBV6-2 and TRBV6-3, those segments were excluded. According to a later analysis, most CMV-associated TCR beta chains appeared to be HLA-restricted, and the HLA associations seemed to be driven largely by CMV exposure. A later analysis found that HLA-associated TCR beta chains were more clonally expanded and had lower generation probabilities than equally common non-associated chains. A later analysis reported that several top co-occurrence clusters appeared linked to parvovirus B19, influenza, CMV and Epstein-Barr virus. V-gene and J-gene trimming of TCR beta chains was associated with a missense DCLRE1C variant in a later genetic analysis, and the association was replicated in an independent cohort. In both the original and validation cohorts, the classifier was reported to diagnose cytomegalovirus status with high specificity and sensitivity. A later analysis found that TCR association rates varied across HLA loci, with DRB1 alleles showing the most associated TCRs and HLA-C alleles the fewest. The only immune exposure information available for the cohort was CMV serostatus. An earlier analysis of approximately 530 of the donors showed that most TCR beta V segments appeared in productive rearrangements either about 87% or about 30% of the time, which broadly matched IMGT annotations. A later genetic analysis reported fewer N-insertions in productive TCRs among donors in an Asian-associated ancestry cluster than the roughly 620-donor mean. A few of the identified cytomegalovirus-associated TCR beta chains were confirmed in vitro to be specific for cytomegalovirus antigens. According to the authors, the approach could potentially be generalized to other disease states and immunological phenotypes. A further reported finding was that TCR beta sequences accurately predicted the HLA-A and HLA-B alleles for most subjects in the first cohort. Because HLA typing was unavailable for some donors at each locus, only the typed subset was used in association tests. Because counts were too low, about 15 rarely observed V segments, including chromosome 9 orphons, were left out of the earlier analysis of approximately 500 of the donors. The study listed 164 TCR beta chains as associated with cytomegalovirus. The cohort was sequenced for TCR beta chains only, and without alpha or paired-chain data the features that could be detected were limited. The sequencing pipeline was judged likely to have produced a cluster of highly shared sequence variants as a technical artifact. Most TCR sequences were observed very rarely across donors, whereas some public TCRs were present in many individuals. Roughly uniform sequencing depth across donors was assumed in presence/absence analyses, although this assumption may not hold. Specific HLA alleles were associated with around 18,000 TCR beta sequences at a false discovery rate of 0.05 in a later analysis. Correlated functional status among segregating V segments might reflect linkage disequilibrium, but an unknown experimental factor could not be ruled out. When HLA alleles, especially DR and DQ, strongly co-occurred, attributing TCR associations to individual alleles was difficult.

As for this clone: No cognate antigen has been identified for it. Base qualities were left out, and no much larger clone turns up one base away.

The cohort comprised more than 550 healthy bone marrow donors. At the time of sampling, every cohort member was nominally healthy, though immune exposures that went unrecorded were likely present. The donor tested CMV seronegative and was one of the 352 seronegative cohort members. A peripheral blood sample was collected from each donor, and TCR beta sequencing was performed on peripheral blood mononuclear cells. Genomic DNA extraction from the blood cell samples was performed with the Qiagen DNeasy Blood Extraction Kit. Libraries were made using the immunoSEQ multiplex PCR assay. A mixture of 60 forward primers for TCR Vbeta segments and 13 reverse primers for TCR Jbeta segments was used in the multiplex PCR. The CDR3 region of rearranged TCR beta genes was amplified from genomic DNA with a multiplex PCR assay. The amplified TCR beta libraries were sequenced on the Illumina HiSeq System as 87-base-pair reads. In the paper's pipeline: A later analysis tallied tens of millions of unique TCR beta chains across the 700 or so repertoires, and roughly 11 million of those chains were shared by two or more donors. A nearest-neighbor algorithm error-corrected the raw reads and collapsed the reads into unique sequences, merging closely related sequences to remove PCR and sequencing errors. Alignment of CDR3 sequences to IMGT reference sequences was used to assign V, D and J gene segments. For a sequence to be retained, a match of at least six nucleotides was required to both a V gene segment and a J gene segment. A rearrangement was called productive if the CDR3 had no stop codons and remained in frame with V and J, and every other rearrangement was called non-productive. Following IMGT convention, CDR3 was defined as the stretch from the second conserved V-encoded cysteine to the conserved J-encoded phenylalanine. Sequences without an unambiguous match to a single V gene segment were excluded from the earlier analysis of several hundred of the donors. An earlier analysis of fewer than 750 of the donors classified V segments as functional when productive rearrangements were above 56.7% and as segregating when the standard deviation between donors was above 5%. To diagnose cytomegalovirus status from the catalog of TCR beta chain sequences, a statistical classification framework was built. In a later analysis, TCR nucleotide sequences were compared against IMGT/GENE-DB human TR gene sequences so that V and J genes could be assigned. Using the TCRdist pipeline, a later analysis assigned CDR3 sequences along with most-parsimonious VDJ recombination scenarios. In a later analysis, every TCR beta chain was defined by the combination of its CDR3 amino acid sequence and its V-gene family, and reads without a unique V-gene family were dropped. A later analysis removed 592 highly shared, low-generation-probability nucleotide sequences to deal with suspected cross-contamination and a sequencing artifact. In a later analysis, a clonal expansion index for each public chain was calculated from normalized within-repertoire ranks of inferred template counts. Generation probabilities in a later analysis came from a VDJ recombination model fitted to out-of-frame rearrangements, and those results were checked against IGoR. In a later analysis, hypergeometric tests were used to score TCR-TCR, TCR-HLA and TCR-CMV co-occurrence, with a repertoire-size bias correction applied to TCR pairs. To estimate false discovery rates, a later analysis permuted the HLA or CMV assignments 20 times. In a later analysis, co-occurring TCRs were grouped using DBSCAN, and TCRdist sequence similarity was added for clustering within HLA-allele-positive subsets. Co-occurrence clustering excluded repertoires with fewer than 30,000 or more than 120,000 public chains, plus five with anomalous nucleotide sharing. The immuneACCESS repertoire file appears here via TCRdb, limited to in-frame rearrangements. These files lack a portion of the clones; in checked studies, under half of the deficit traces to unresolved V genes, and the cause of the others is not known. The DNA was the basis for D and trimming; V, J and clone size are from that table. The sample data list some 150,000 clones, and about 74% of these were observed just once. Jointly, the top ten make up nearly 5% of the sample.

V is shortened by 4 bases, J by 0 bases, and the region joining them spans 12 bases. CDR1 and CDR2 are read off the germline V gene as MNHNS and SASEGT. Spanning cysteine to phenylalanine, the CDR3 consists of 15 amino acids. Only the CDR3 portion is preserved as DNA: 45 bases, with reading frame beginning at the first base. The rearranged segments are TRBV6-1 and TRBJ2-5, with TRBD2 as a weak D call on 6 bases. The sequencing input was PBMCs. The TCR sequence derives from a woman in her forties or fifties in good health and CMV-seronegative. The sequenced DNA: TGTGCCAGCAGTGCCCTGGCGGGACACCAAGAGACCCAGTACTTC. It codes for CASSALAGHQETQYF.